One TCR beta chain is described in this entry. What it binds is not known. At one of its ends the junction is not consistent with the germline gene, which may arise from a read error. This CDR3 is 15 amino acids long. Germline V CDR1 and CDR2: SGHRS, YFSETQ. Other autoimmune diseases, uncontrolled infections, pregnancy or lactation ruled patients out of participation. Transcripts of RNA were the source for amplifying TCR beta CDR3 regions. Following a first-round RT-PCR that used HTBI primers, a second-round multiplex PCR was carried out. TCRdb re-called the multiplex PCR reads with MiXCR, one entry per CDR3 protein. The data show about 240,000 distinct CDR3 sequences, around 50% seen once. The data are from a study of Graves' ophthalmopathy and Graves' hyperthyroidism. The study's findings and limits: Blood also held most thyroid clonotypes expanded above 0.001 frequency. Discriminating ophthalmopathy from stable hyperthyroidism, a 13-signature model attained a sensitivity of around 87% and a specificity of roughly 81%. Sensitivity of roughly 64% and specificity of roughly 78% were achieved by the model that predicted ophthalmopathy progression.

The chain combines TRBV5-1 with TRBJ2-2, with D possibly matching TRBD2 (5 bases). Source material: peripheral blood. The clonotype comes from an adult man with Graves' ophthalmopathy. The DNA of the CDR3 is TGCGCCAGCAGCTTGGGGCAGCCATCCACCGGGGAGCTGGTTTTT. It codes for CASSLGQPSTGELVF.